These 32 T cell receptor beta chains share one sample of origin, sequenced in a study of blood T cell repertoires in COVID-19. Only in-frame clones appear in the TCRdb table, and some are missing; sequencing was by immunoSEQ multiplex PCR. The sample includes 150,000 to 200,000 clones, roughly 90% seen only once; the top ten take about 1.6%. The sequencing sample was made of peripheral blood. These receptors all stem from a woman aged 45-60 years with acute or convalescent COVID-19.

The chain has TRBV7-2 and TRBJ2-7; 12 bases are a match to TRBD1. The CDR3 consists of 15 residues. V gave up 5 bases and J gave up 5 bases; unmatched junction bases: 7. Looked up from germline, CDR1 is SGHTA and CDR2 is FQGNSA. CDR3 sequence: CASSLSGTGGHEQYF. CDR3 bases: TGTGCCAGCAGCCTCTCCGGGACAGGGGGCCACGAGCAGTACTTC.

V is TRBV30 and J is TRBJ2-7; 8 bases fit TRBD2. Germline trimming cut 0 bases from V and 5 bases from J; bases unmatched to any gene: 9. Germline V gene lookup returns CDR1 GTSNPN and CDR2 SVGIG (reference sequence). This CDR3 spans 15 amino acids. CDR3 in amino acids: CAWSVPERETNEQYF. DNA for the CDR3: TGTGCCTGGAGTGTACCCGAGCGGGAGACCAACGAGCAGTACTTC.

The chain couples TRBV19 to TRBJ2-1, with unresolved D. The germline V and J ends were trimmed by 6 bases and 2 bases, with 5 bases remaining between them. CDR3 length: 12 amino acids. Germline CDR1 is LNHDA and CDR2 is SQIVND (reference sequence). The CDR3 here is CASSQTYNEQFF. In DNA, the CDR3 is TGTGCCAGTAGCCAGACCTACAATGAGCAGTTCTTC.

V usage is TRBV14 and J usage is TRBJ1-2, with D perhaps matching TRBD1 (6 bases). CDR3 length: 12 amino acids. Trimming left V 4 bases short and J 5 bases short, with 8 bases between. Germline lookup yields CDR1 SGHDN and CDR2 FVKESK. The CDR3 loop reads CASSRGGYGYTF. In DNA, the CDR3 is TGTGCCAGCAGCCGAGGGGGATATGGCTACACCTTC.

The chain carries TRBV19 and TRBJ2-3; TRBD2 matches 13 bases. There are 17 residues in the CDR3. Germline CDR1 LNHDA, CDR2 SQIVND (reference sequence). After removal of 3 bases from V and 5 bases from J, the junction contained 8 bases not matched to a gene. The CDR3 DNA reads TGTGCCAGTAGTATCCAAACTAGCGGGAGGGCCGGAGATACGCAGTATTTT. Protein: CASSIQTSGRAGDTQYF.

V usage is TRBV6-1 and J usage is TRBJ2-3; TRBD1 matches at 12 bases. CDR3 size: 16 residues. Germline-derived CDR1 and CDR2 are MNHNS and SASEGT. J lost 4 bases, V lost 4 bases, and 6 bases had no gene match. For the CDR3, the DNA is TGTGCCAGCAGTGCCCGGGACAGGGGGCGCCCAGATACGCAGTATTTT. Amino acid sequence: CASSARDRGRPDTQYF.

The genes are TRBV18 and TRBJ2-2; TRBD2 is a possible D gene (6 bases). From germline, CDR1 is KGHSH and CDR2 LQKENI. The CDR3 contains 16 residues. Trimming stripped 0 bases from V and 7 bases from J, with 15 bases between. This CDR3 is CASSPPGTPHGGELFF. CDR3 DNA sequence: TGTGCCAGCTCACCACCGGGGACTCCCCATGGCGGGGAGCTGTTTTTT.

J is TRBJ1-1 and V is TRBV12-3 or TRBV12-4; no reliable D call. The V gene lost 6 bases and the J gene lost 1 base, with 9 bases spanning the gap. This CDR3 contains 13 residues. CDR3 amino acids: CASSFDRNTEAFF. Written as DNA, the CDR3 is TGTGCCAGCAGCTTCGATAGGAACACTGAAGCTTTCTTT.

In its sample, this clone was seen once. This chain uses TRBV5-1 with TRBJ1-1, with D hard to call. The germline CDR1 and CDR2 sequences are SGHRS and YFSETQ. The CDR3 length is 13 residues. V lost 0 bases and J 7 bases, leaving 10 bases between the germline ends. The CDR3 sequence: CASSLEPNGEAFF. The DNA of the CDR3 is TGCGCCAGCAGCTTGGAACCGAACGGTGAAGCTTTCTTT.

V is TRBV21-1 and J is TRBJ2-5; the D call in the table, TRBD1, was not verified against the DNA. TRBV21-1 is designated a pseudogene. The CDR3 loop spans 14 amino acids. This CDR3 reads CASSKDRVQETQYF. The CDR3 coding sequence is TGTGCCAGCAGCAAAGACAGGGTTCAAGAGACCCAGTACTTC.

The chain recombines TRBV5-1 with TRBJ1-4; TRBD1 is a possible D gene (6 bases). Per germline, CDR1 SGHRS and CDR2 YFSETQ. Trimming shortened V by 1 base and J by 5 bases, and 12 bases separated the two germline ends. The CDR3 runs to 15 residues. The CDR3 bases are TGCGCCAGCAGCTTGTCAGGGGCGGTGAATGAAAAACTGTTTTTT. Residues: CASSLSGAVNEKLFF. Supplemented by reference TRBV5-1 and TRBJ1-4, the full variable domain reads KAGVTQTPRYLIKTRGQQVTLSCSPISGHRSVSWYQQTPGQGLQFLFEYFSETQRNKGNFPGRFSGRQFSNSRSEMNVSTLELGDSALYLCASSLSGAVNEKLFFGSGTQLSVL.

This chain uses TRBV29-1 with TRBJ1-1; tentatively, D is TRBD1 (6 bases). From germline, CDR1 is SQVTM and CDR2 ANQGSEA. The CDR3 runs 14 residues. Deletions cut 4 bases from V and 3 bases from J, with 15 bases between. The CDR3 nucleotides read TGCAGCGTTGCTTCTTGGCAGGGGCACACTGAAGCTTTCTTT. It is translated as CSVASWQGHTEAFF. The entire variable domain, with the rest obtained from reference TRBV29-1 and TRBJ1-1, is as follows: SAVISQKPSRDICQRGTSLTIQCQVDSQVTMMFWYRQQPGQSLTLIATANQGSEATYESGFVIDKFPISRPNLTFSTLTVSNMSPEDSSIYLCSVASWQGHTEAFFGQGTRLTVV.

The table lists this clone with a count of one. The V gene is TRBV27, the J gene TRBJ1-5; TRBD1 matches 8 bases. Trimming at V came to 1 base and at J to 5 bases, leaving 7 bases not matched to a gene. This CDR3 comprises 16 residues. CDR1 is MNHEY, CDR2 SMNVEV, per germline (reference sequence). The CDR3 DNA reads as TGTGCCAGCAGTTTATTAGGACAGGGAAGGCATCAGCCCCAGCATTTT. It yields the protein CASSLLGQGRHQPQHF.

This chain connects TRBV21-1 to TRBJ2-7; the listed D gene, TRBD1, was not tested against the DNA. TRBV21-1 is an annotated pseudogene. The CDR3 consists of 13 residues. The CDR3: CASSSGRYYEQYF. CDR3 in DNA: TGTGCCAGCAGCAGTGGCAGATACTACGAGCAGTACTTC.

This clone was observed a few times. The V call is TRBV25-1, the J call TRBJ2-2; TRBD1 matches at 7 bases. V lost 0 bases and J lost 3; bases outside the gene matches: 4. The CDR3 is 16 residues long. The V gene's germline CDR1 is MGHDK and CDR2 SYGVNS. In nucleotides, the CDR3 is TGTGCCAGCAGTGAATATGGCAGGGGGTACACCGGGGAGCTGTTTTTT. Its protein is CASSEYGRGYTGELFF.

The chain has TRBV7-9 and TRBJ1-2; a possible D gene is TRBD1 (6 bases). Germline V gene lookup returns CDR1 SEHNR and CDR2 FQNEAQ (reference sequence). With 5 bases removed from V and 6 bases from J, the gap between germline ends came to 13 bases. This CDR3 region has 13 residues. CDR3 in DNA: TGTGCCAGCAGCCCCAACAGGGAGAATGGCTACACCTTC. Encoded protein: CASSPNRENGYTF.

This rearrangement joins TRBV7-6 to TRBJ2-2; 9 bases align to TRBD2. Germline assignment: CDR1 SGHVS and CDR2 FNYEAQ. With 2 bases clipped from V and 8 bases from J, the junction kept 6 bases outside the gene matches. The CDR3 has 15 residues. The DNA of the CDR3 is TGTGCCAGCAGCTTAAAGCGGGGGGTGCCAGGGGAGCTGTTTTTT. This translates into CASSLKRGVPGELFF.

The chain has TRBV6-5 and TRBJ1-1, with D perhaps TRBD1 (6 bases). The V end was cut by 2 bases, the J end by 2 bases, with 15 bases between. The CDR3 sequence is 16 residues long. Germline V gene lookup returns CDR1 MNHEY and CDR2 SVGAGI. The DNA of the CDR3 is TGTGCCAGCAGTTACCCCCCAGGGGAGCGAAACACTGAAGCTTTCTTT. As protein: CASSYPPGERNTEAFF.

The CDR3 is CASSSISSYEQYF. CDR3 nucleotide sequence: TGTGCCAGCAGTTCGATCAGCTCCTACGAGCAGTACTTC. This chain links TRBV12-3 or TRBV12-4 with TRBJ2-7; D is unresolved. The CDR3 consists of 13 residues. The germline V and J ends were trimmed by 4 bases and 0 bases, with 7 bases remaining between them.

There are a few counts of this clone. The V and J genes are TRBV6-5 and TRBJ1-6; maybe TRBD1 (6 bases). The CDR3 is made up of 15 amino acids. The V and J ends lost 3 bases and 9 bases respectively, with 15 bases between them. The germline V gene encodes CDR1 MNHEY and CDR2 SVGAGI. CDR3 bases: TGTGCCAGCAGTTATTCCGGGGAGGGGGGTTCACCCCTCCACTTT. It specifies CASSYSGEGGSPLHF.

Remarks on this clone: The sample carries other DNA sequences with the same CDR3. The V call is TRBV7-2, the J call TRBJ2-1; TRBD2 matches at 10 bases. This CDR3 is 14 amino acids long. CDR1 SGHTA and CDR2 FQGNSA come from the germline V gene. The V gene end was trimmed by 1 base and the J gene end by 9 bases; junction bases not matched to a gene: 3. The CDR3 sequence: CASSLDPSGGEQFF. The DNA for the CDR3 is TGTGCCAGCAGCTTAGATCCTAGCGGGGGTGAGCAGTTCTTC.

This clone was recorded only once. This rearrangement joins TRBV6-6 to TRBJ1-4, with D tentatively TRBD1 (5 bases). Germline values: CDR1 MNHNY, CDR2 SVGAGI (reference sequence). The V gene lost 0 bases and the J gene lost 5 bases, with 10 bases spanning the gap. The CDR3 sequence is 15 residues long. The DNA of the CDR3 is TGTGCCAGCAGTTACTCGGGACTGCCGAATGAAAAACTGTTTTTT. It translates to CASSYSGLPNEKLFF.

The gene calls are TRBV27 and TRBJ2-3, with TRBD2 matching over 8 bases. This CDR3 comprises 16 residues. The germline gives CDR1 MNHEY, CDR2 SMNVEV (reference sequence). J gave up 3 bases and V 5 bases, and 10 bases lay outside the gene matches. In nucleotides, the CDR3 is TGTGCCAGCAGTATCAGACCGGGACTAGAAACAGATACGCAGTATTTT. This encodes CASSIRPGLETDTQYF.

V and J are TRBV30 and TRBJ1-4; D unresolved. Per the germline V gene, CDR1 is GTSNPN and CDR2 is SVGIG (reference sequence). The V end was cut by 3 bases, the J end by 0 bases, with 5 bases between. This CDR3 comprises 13 residues. CDR3 residues: CAWRTATNEKLFF. The CDR3 DNA sequence: TGTGCCTGGAGAACGGCAACTAATGAAAAACTGTTTTTT.

The V call is TRBV12-3 or TRBV12-4, the J call TRBJ2-7; D might be TRBD1 (5 bases). The CDR3 sequence is 12 residues long. V was clipped by 4 bases and J by 7 bases, with 11 bases between them. The CDR3: CASSSQGVEQYF. CDR3 sequence (DNA): TGTGCCAGCAGTTCTCAGGGCGTGGAGCAGTACTTC.

This chain connects TRBV25-1 to TRBJ1-1; TRBD1 agrees at 8 bases. CDR3 length: 14 residues. Germline assignment: CDR1 MGHDK and CDR2 SYGVNS. The V and J ends lost 5 bases and 4 bases, in that order; junction bases with no gene match: 6. Here the CDR3 reads CASSRAGGFTEAFF. CDR3 sequence (DNA): TGTGCCAGCAGTCGGGCAGGGGGCTTCACTGAAGCTTTCTTT.

This sequence joins TRBV28 and TRBJ2-1; the match to TRBD1 covers 7 bases. V lost 7 bases and J lost 5; bases outside the gene matches: 8. The CDR3 has 14 amino acids. Germline V lookup: CDR1 MDHEN, CDR2 SYDVKM. The CDR3 is CASILATGHNEQFF. The CDR3 DNA reads as TGTGCCAGCATCCTCGCGACAGGGCACAATGAGCAGTTCTTC.

The J gene is TRBJ1-2, the V gene TRBV2; tentative D call: TRBD1 (6 bases). There are 16 residues in the CDR3. The germline V gene has CDR1 SNHLY and CDR2 FYNNEI. The V gene lost 6 bases and the J gene lost 2 bases, with 19 bases spanning the gap. CDR3 sequence reads: CASSLPTGSLNYGYTF. Here the CDR3 DNA reads TGTGCCAGCAGCCTACCGACAGGATCTCTAAACTATGGCTACACCTTC.

The J gene is TRBJ1-1, the V gene TRBV7-3; D unresolved. The CDR3 loop spans 13 amino acids. V was pared by 3 bases and J by 3 bases, with 8 bases between. Germline CDR1 and CDR2: SGHTA and FQGTGA. CDR3 DNA: TGTGCCAGCAGCTTGGCAGGCTACACTGAAGCTTTCTTT. Translated, it gives CASSLAGYTEAFF.

The chain uses TRBV27 and TRBJ1-5; TRBD1 aligns across 7 bases. The CDR3 is 15 residues long. Germline trimming cut 6 bases from V and 1 base from J; bases unmatched to any gene: 6. Germline CDR1 reads MNHEY; CDR2 reads SMNVEV (reference sequence). The CDR3 protein is CASSLEGASNQPQHF. The DNA of the CDR3 is TGTGCCAGCAGCCTGGAGGGGGCGAGCAATCAGCCCCAGCATTTT.

The chain employs TRBV3-1 (or the pseudogene TRBV3-2) and TRBJ1-3, with unresolved D. This CDR3 spans 15 amino acids. The V gene's germline CDR1 is LGHDT and CDR2 YNNKEL (reference sequence). Trimming stripped 1 base from V and 4 bases from J, with 11 bases between. The CDR3 DNA reads TGTGCCAGCAGCCAAGGACAAATCGAGGGAAACACCATATATTTT. Translating it yields CASSQGQIEGNTIYF.

The V call is TRBV7-2, the J call TRBJ1-4; possibly TRBD1 for D (5 bases). CDR3 length: 14 residues. Germline V lookup: CDR1 SGHTA, CDR2 FQGNSA. V lost 5 bases and J lost 2, with 9 bases in between. CDR3 sequence reads: CASSPYRTNEKLFF. In DNA, the CDR3 is TGTGCCAGCAGCCCGTACAGGACTAATGAAAAACTGTTTTTT.